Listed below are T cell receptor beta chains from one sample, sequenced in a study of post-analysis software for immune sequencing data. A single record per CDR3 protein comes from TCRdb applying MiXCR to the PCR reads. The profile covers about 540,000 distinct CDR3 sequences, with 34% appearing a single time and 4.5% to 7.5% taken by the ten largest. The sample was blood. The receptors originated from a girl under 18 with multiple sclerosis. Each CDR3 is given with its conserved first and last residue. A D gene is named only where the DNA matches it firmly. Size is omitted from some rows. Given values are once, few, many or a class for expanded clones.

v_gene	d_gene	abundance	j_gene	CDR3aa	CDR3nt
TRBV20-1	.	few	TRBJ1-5	CSASDNSNQPQHF	TGCAGTGCTAGCGACAATAGCAATCAGCCCCAGCATTTT
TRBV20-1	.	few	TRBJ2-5	CSAPVGRGPSGTQYF	TGCAGTGCGCCGGTCGGGCGGGGACCCTCGGGGACCCAGTACTTC
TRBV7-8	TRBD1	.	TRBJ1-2	CASSSKYRGGGYTF	TGTGCCAGCAGCTCCAAATACAGGGGCGGGGGCTACACCTTC
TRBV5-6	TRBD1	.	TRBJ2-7	CASSPDGQGYYEQYF	TGTGCCAGCAGCCCCGACGGACAGGGTTACTACGAGCAGTACTTC
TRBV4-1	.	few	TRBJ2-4	CASSQPLRNIQYF	TGCGCCAGCAGCCAACCCCTGCGAAACATTCAGTACTTC
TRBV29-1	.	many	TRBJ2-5	CSERSQETQYF	TGCAGCGAGCGGAGCCAAGAGACCCAGTACTTC
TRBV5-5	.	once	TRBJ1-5	CASSSTAAQGQPQHF	TGTGCCAGCAGCTCGACCGCTGCCCAAGGACAGCCCCAGCATTTT
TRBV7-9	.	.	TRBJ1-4	CASSLDITDGEKLFF	TGTGCCAGCAGCTTAGACATCACCGATGGAGAAAAACTGTTTTTT
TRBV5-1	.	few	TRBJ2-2	CASSFGGGNTGELFF	TGCGCCAGCAGCTTCGGCGGCGGGAACACCGGGGAGCTGTTTTTT
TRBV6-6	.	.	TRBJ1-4	CASSYSGRFDEKLFF	TGTGCCAGCAGTTACTCGGGGCGGTTTGATGAAAAACTGTTTTTT
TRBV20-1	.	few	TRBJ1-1	CSAPKSGNTEAFF	TGCAGTGCACCTAAGTCCGGGAACACTGAAGCTTTCTTT
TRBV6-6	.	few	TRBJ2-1	CASRRVYNEQFF	TGTGCCAGCCGTCGGGTCTACAATGAGCAGTTCTTC
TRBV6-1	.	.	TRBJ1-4	CASSEAGEEKLFF	TGTGCCAGCAGTGAAGCGGGGGAAGAAAAACTGTTTTTT
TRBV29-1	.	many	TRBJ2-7	CSVEEGEQYF	TGCAGCGTTGAAGAAGGGGAGCAGTACTTC
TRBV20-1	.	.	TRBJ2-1	CSARGTFNNEQFF	TGCAGTGCTAGAGGGACTTTCAACAATGAGCAGTTCTTC
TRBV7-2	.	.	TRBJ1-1	CASSPWEGTEAFF	TGTGCCAGCAGCCCCTGGGAGGGGACTGAAGCTTTCTTT
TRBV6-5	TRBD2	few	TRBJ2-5	CASRGLAGGLQETQYF	TGTGCCAGCAGGGGGCTAGCGGGGGGCCTCCAAGAGACCCAGTACTTC